This T cell receptor (beta chain) was captured by sequencing in a study of CD4 T cells in relation to SARS-CoV-2 and coronaviruses. The unexposed donors gave CD4+ T cells in about 2010-2018, prior to COVID-19. Naive and memory CD4+ T cells were separated from cryopreserved PBMCs. Findings of the study overall: This crossreactivity analysis covered spike protein alone, no other viral proteins. Each donor contributed either pre-pandemic or post-infection samples, not both.

Uncultured naive and memory CD4+ T cells supplied DNA for deep TCR-beta sequencing. Repertoires were generated with immunoSEQ multiplex PCR, while TCRdb's copy carries only in-frame clones and drops some. Of about 65,000 clones in the sample, 87% were seen once. CDR3 length: 13 amino acids. Deletions cut 0 bases from V and 9 bases from J, with 12 bases between. CDR1 is LGHDT, CDR2 YNNKEL, per germline (reference sequence). With respect to this clone: The antigen is unknown.

The receptor was isolated from a human donor in good health. The J gene is TRBJ2-7, the V gene TRBV3-1 (or the pseudogene TRBV3-2); D is undetermined. Source material: memory CD4+ T cells from PBMCs. The CDR3 DNA sequence: TGTGCCAGCAGCCAAGAGATTTGGGCGTTGCAGTACTTC. Its translation is CASSQEIWALQYF.